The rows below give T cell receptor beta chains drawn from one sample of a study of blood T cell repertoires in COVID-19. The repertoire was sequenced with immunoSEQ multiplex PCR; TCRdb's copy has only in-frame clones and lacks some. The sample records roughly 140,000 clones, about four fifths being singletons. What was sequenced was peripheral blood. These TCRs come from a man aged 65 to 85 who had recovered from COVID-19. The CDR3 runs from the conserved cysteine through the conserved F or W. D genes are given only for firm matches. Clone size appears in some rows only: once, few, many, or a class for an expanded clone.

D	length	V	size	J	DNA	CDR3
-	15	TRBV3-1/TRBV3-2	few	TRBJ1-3	TGTGCCAGCAGCCAAGATGTCAACTCTGGAAACACCATATATTTT	CASSQDVNSGNTIYF
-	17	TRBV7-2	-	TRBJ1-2	TGTGCCAGCAGCTTAGCCTCTCTCGAACGCAGGGTCTATGGCTACACCTTC	CASSLASLERRVYGYTF
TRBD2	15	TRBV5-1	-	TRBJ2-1	TGCGCCAGCAGCTTAAGACTAGCGGGAGAGGGTGAGCAGTTCTTC	CASSLRLAGEGEQFF
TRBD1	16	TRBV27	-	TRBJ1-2	TGTGCCAGCAGTACCTACCGGGACAGTGGGAGCCGTGGCTACACCTTC	CASSTYRDSGSRGYTF
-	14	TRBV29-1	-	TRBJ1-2	TGCAGCGTTGTCGTGGACATAGGACGCTATGGCTACACCTTC	CSVVVDIGRYGYTF
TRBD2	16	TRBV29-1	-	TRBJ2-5	TGCAGCGTCCGGGGACTAGCGGGAGCAAGCGGAGAGACCCAGTACTTC	CSVRGLAGASGETQYF
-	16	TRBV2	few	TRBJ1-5	TGTGCCAGCAGTGATTGGGACACCTCTAGCAATCAGCCCCAGCATTTT	CASSDWDTSSNQPQHF
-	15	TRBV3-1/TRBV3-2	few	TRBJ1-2	TGTGCCAGCAGCCACCTTGGCGGGACCCCGGGCGGCTACACCTTC	CASSHLGGTPGGYTF
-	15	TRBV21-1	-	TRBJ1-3	TGTGCCAGCAGCAACAGGGGAAGGGCTGGAAACACCATATATTTT	CASSNRGRAGNTIYF
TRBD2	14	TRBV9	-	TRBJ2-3	TGTGCCAGCAGCTTACTAGCGGTAGCAGATACGCAGTATTTT	CASSLLAVADTQYF
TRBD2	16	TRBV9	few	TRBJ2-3	TGTGCCAGCAGCGGCGGGGGGACACTTGGCACAGATACGCAGTATTTT	CASSGGGTLGTDTQYF
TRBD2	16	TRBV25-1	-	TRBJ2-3	TGTGCCAGCAGTGACTCAGTAGCGGGAATTACAGATACGCAGTATTTT	CASSDSVAGITDTQYF
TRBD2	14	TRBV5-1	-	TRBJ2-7	TGCGCCAGCAGCTTAAGCGGGGCAACCTACGAGCAGTACTTC	CASSLSGATYEQYF
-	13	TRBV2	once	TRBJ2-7	TGTGCCAGCAGAGCAAATAGCGCCGGCGAGCAGTACTTC	CASRANSAGEQYF